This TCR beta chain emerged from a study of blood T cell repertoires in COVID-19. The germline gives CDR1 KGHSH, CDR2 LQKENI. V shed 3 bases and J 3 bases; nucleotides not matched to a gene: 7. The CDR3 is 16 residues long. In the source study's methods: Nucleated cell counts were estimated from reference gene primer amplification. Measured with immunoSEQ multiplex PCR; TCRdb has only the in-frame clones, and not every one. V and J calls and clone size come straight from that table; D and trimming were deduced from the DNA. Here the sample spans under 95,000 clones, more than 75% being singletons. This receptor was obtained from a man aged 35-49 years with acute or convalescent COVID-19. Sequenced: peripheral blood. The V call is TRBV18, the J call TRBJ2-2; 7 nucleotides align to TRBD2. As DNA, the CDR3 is TGTGCCAGCTCACCCTCTAGCGGAACCCACACCGGGGAGCTGTTTTTT. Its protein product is CASSPSSGTHTGELFF.